The 14 T cell receptor beta chains in this list originate from one sample, sequenced in a study of T cells in Graves' hyperthyroidism and ophthalmopathy. TCR beta CDR3 sequences were amplified from RNA transcripts. RT-PCR in the first round (using the HTBI primer set) targeted the TCR CDR3. TCRdb itself ran the multiplex PCR reads through MiXCR, one entry per CDR3 protein. The sample has hundreds of thousands of distinct CDR3 sequences, about a sixth seen once. Source material: blood. Receptors were obtained from a woman aged 18-29 years with Graves' hyperthyroidism.

The chain combines TRBV30 with TRBJ2-7, with D possibly being TRBD2 (6 bases). V was clipped by 4 bases and J by 0 bases, with 16 bases between them. The CDR3 runs to 15 residues. Germline V gene lookup returns CDR1 GTSNPN and CDR2 SVGIG (reference sequence). CDR3 DNA: TGTGCCTGGAAAATTAGCGGTGGCAGCTCCTACGAGCAGTACTTC. Encoded protein: CAWKISGGSSYEQYF. Variable domain in full (rest from reference TRBV30 and TRBJ2-7): SQTIHQWPATLVQPVGSPLSLECTVEGTSNPNLYWYRQAAGRGLQLLFYSVGIGQISSEVPQNLSASRPQDRQFILSSKKLLLSDSGFYLCAWKISGGSSYEQYFGPGTRLTVT.

This clonotype was counted many times. The chain joins TRBV24-1 to TRBJ2-3; possibly TRBD2 for D (5 bases). CDR1 is KGHDR, CDR2 SFDVKD, per germline. Trimming cost V 7 bases and J 3 bases, with 16 bases left between them. The CDR3 contains 15 residues. CDR3 protein: CATSPTRIQTDTQYF. In DNA form, the CDR3 reads TGTGCCACCAGCCCCACTAGAATCCAAACAGATACGCAGTATTTT.

This clonotype was detected many times. The chain links TRBV7-8 to TRBJ2-3; 8 positions match TRBD1. The CDR3 length is 18 residues. Germline V gene sequence: CDR1 SGHVS, CDR2 FQNEAQ. V was pared by 6 bases and J by 8 bases, with 22 bases of the junction left unmatched. DNA for the CDR3: TGTGCCAGCAGACACCCCATGGGACCGGGACAGGCCGCAGGTACGCAGTATTTT. It yields the protein CASRHPMGPGQAAGTQYF.

The gene calls are TRBV20-1 and TRBJ2-2; 11 nucleotides align to TRBD2. CDR3 size: 16 residues. V was clipped by 4 bases and J by 1 base; unmatched bases: 5. The V gene's germline CDR1 is DFQATT and CDR2 SNEGSKA (reference sequence). As DNA, the CDR3 is TGCAGTGCTACAGGGACTAGCGGTTTGAACACCGGGGAGCTGTTTTTT. This encodes CSATGTSGLNTGELFF.

The table lists this clonotype with many counts. The rearrangement uses TRBV20-1 and TRBJ2-7; 13 nucleotides align to TRBD2. The germline CDR1 and CDR2 sequences are DFQATT and SNEGSKA (reference sequence). With V trimmed by 0 bases and J by 0 bases, 8 bases remained unmatched. This CDR3 spans 18 amino acids. The CDR3 is CSARDVTSGGASSYEQYF. CDR3 in DNA: TGCAGTGCTAGAGATGTTACTAGCGGGGGGGCTAGCTCCTACGAGCAGTACTTC.

Turning to this clonotype: One junction end does not reproduce the germline sequence, and a read error may be involved. The genes are TRBV15 and TRBJ2-5; D is unresolved. Germline assignment: CDR1 LNHNV and CDR2 YYDKDF (reference sequence). The CDR3 contains 14 residues. The CDR3, as DNA: TGTGTCACCAGCAGAGGTGGGGTGCGGGAGACCCAGTACTTC. The encoded protein is CVTSRGGVRETQYF.

There are a few counts of this clonotype. The chain has TRBV27 and TRBJ1-5; D is ambiguous. The CDR3 runs 13 residues. Trimming left V 4 bases short and J 6 bases short, with 10 bases between. The germline CDR1 and CDR2 sequences are MNHEY and SMNVEV (reference sequence). The CDR3 here is CASSSQSAQPQHF. CDR3 coding DNA: TGTGCCAGCAGTTCACAGTCCGCTCAGCCCCAGCATTTT.

This clonotype was detected only a few times. The gene calls are TRBV3-1 and TRBJ2-7; TRBD1 is a possible D gene (5 bases). CDR1 and CDR2 (germline): LGHDT, YNNKEL (reference sequence). Trimming stripped 4 bases from V and 3 bases from J, with 16 bases between. The CDR3 spans 15 residues. The CDR3: CASSRAQGQLYEQYF. The CDR3 DNA sequence: TGTGCCAGCAGCCGAGCCCAGGGTCAACTCTACGAGCAGTACTTC.

At least ten counts were recorded for this clonotype. This chain connects TRBV24-1 to TRBJ2-1; TRBD1 or TRBD2 may be the D gene (6 bases each). V lost 3 bases, J lost 11 bases, and 16 bases lay in between. The CDR3 extends over 14 amino acids. Germline values: CDR1 KGHDR, CDR2 SFDVKD. The CDR3 is CATSDRGAHAKQFF. DNA for the CDR3: TGTGCCACCAGTGATAGGGGGGCCCACGCGAAGCAGTTCTTC.

This clonotype was detected ten times or more. CDR3 amino acids: CASSPSTGARAEQFF. CDR3 bases: TGTGCCAGCAGTCCGTCGACAGGGGCGCGGGCTGAGCAGTTCTTC. The gene calls are TRBV12-3 or TRBV12-4 and TRBJ2-1, with 8 bases that match TRBD1. The CDR3 is 15 amino acids. The J segment lost 9 bases and the V segment lost 5 bases, leaving 12 bases of the junction unmatched.

This clonotype came up many times. The gene calls are TRBV27 and TRBJ1-4; no reliable D call. Looked up from germline, CDR1 is MNHEY and CDR2 is SMNVEV (reference sequence). Trimming took off 5 bases at V and 5 bases at J, with 15 bases between the two ends. The CDR3 totals 15 residues. CDR3 region: CASSRRPQENEKLFF. CDR3 nucleotides: TGTGCCAGCAGTCGCAGACCCCAGGAAAATGAAAAACTGTTTTTT.

This clonotype occurred many times. This rearrangement joins TRBV4-3 to TRBJ1-2; a possible D gene is TRBD1 (5 bases). The CDR3 loop spans 15 amino acids. V lost 4 bases to trimming and J lost 1 base, with 13 bases between them. Germline-derived CDR1 and CDR2 are LGHNA and YSLEER. The CDR3 here is CASSLGTEDNYGYTF. The CDR3 DNA sequence: TGCGCCAGCAGCCTAGGGACGGAGGATAACTATGGCTACACCTTC.

This clonotype showed up many times. The V gene is TRBV2, the J gene TRBJ1-2, with a weak D call TRBD1 (6 bases). From germline, CDR1 is SNHLY and CDR2 FYNNEI. Trimming removed 1 base at V and 6 bases at J, with 15 bases between. The CDR3 consists of 15 residues. The CDR3 region is CASSEEWRQADGYTF. Written as DNA, the CDR3 is TGTGCCAGCAGTGAAGAGTGGAGACAGGCAGATGGCTACACCTTC.

The genes are TRBV18 and TRBJ2-7; the D gene is possibly TRBD1 (5 bases). Germline CDR1 KGHSH, CDR2 LQKENI. This CDR3 has 16 residues. V dropped 0 bases and J dropped 8 bases, with 20 bases sitting between them. The chain's CDR3 is CASSPPSGQGLLKQYF. The CDR3 nucleotides read TGTGCCAGCTCACCACCGTCGGGCCAGGGTCTACTGAAGCAGTACTTC.